Below, one TCR beta chain is given with its context. The data were taken from a study of blood T cell repertoires in COVID-19. Turning to the study itself: Material from acute and convalescent COVID-19 was sourced from the United States, Italy and Spain.

In the original workflow: Estimation of nucleated cell counts was performed using reference gene primer amplification. Using immunoSEQ multiplex PCR, the repertoire was profiled, and TCRdb retains in-frame clones only, with some absent. V and J calls and clone size are as listed in that table; D and trimming were resolved from the DNA. The sample carries over 120,000 clones, more than 70% recorded once. The specimen sequenced was peripheral blood. The TCR was taken from a human donor in a cohort sampled during active COVID-19.

The CDR3 region has the DNA TGTGCCAGCAGCTTAGGACGGGGGAACACTGAAGCTTTCTTT. Protein sequence: CASSLGRGNTEAFF. J is TRBJ1-1 and V is TRBV7-2; D remains unclear. Per the germline V gene, CDR1 is SGHTA and CDR2 is FQGNSA. CDR3 length: 14 amino acids. V gave up 1 base and J gave up 1 base, with 7 bases separating them.